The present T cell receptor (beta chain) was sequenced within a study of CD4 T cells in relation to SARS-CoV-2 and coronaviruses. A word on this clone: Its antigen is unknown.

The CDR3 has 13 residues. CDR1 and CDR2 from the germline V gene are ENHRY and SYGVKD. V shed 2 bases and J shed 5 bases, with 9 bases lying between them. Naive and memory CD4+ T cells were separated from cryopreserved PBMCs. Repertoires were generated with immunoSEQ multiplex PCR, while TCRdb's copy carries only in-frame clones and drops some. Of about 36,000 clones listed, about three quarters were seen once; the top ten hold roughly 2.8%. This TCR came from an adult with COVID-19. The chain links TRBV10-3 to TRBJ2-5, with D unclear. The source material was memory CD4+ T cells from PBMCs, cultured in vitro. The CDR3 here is CAISELAIETQYF. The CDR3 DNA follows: TGTGCCATCAGTGAGCTGGCAATCGAGACCCAGTACTTC.